Listed below are T cell receptor beta chains from one sample, sequenced in a study of blood T cell repertoires in COVID-19. The protocol was immunoSEQ multiplex PCR, while the TCRdb copy is restricted to in-frame clones and leaves out a portion. Of around 59,000 clones in the sample, around 80% were seen once. Sequenced: peripheral blood. These receptors were obtained from a man of 80 years or more with acute or convalescent COVID-19. Both conserved end residues are part of each CDR3. Each record gives: CDR3 protein, CDR3 DNA, D gene, clone size, V gene, J gene. D genes are given only for firm matches. The size of a clone is reported for some rows only, either as once, few or many, or as a class for expanded clones.

CASSPGTTSYEQYF	TGTGCCAGCAGCCCCGGGACAACCTCCTACGAGCAGTACTTC	-	-	TRBV3-1/TRBV3-2	TRBJ2-7
CASSYSGTRGNEQFF	TGTGCCAGCAGTTACTCGGGGACTAGAGGGAATGAGCAGTTCTTC	TRBD2	-	TRBV6-5	TRBJ2-1
CSVGQMNTEAFF	TGCAGCGTAGGACAGATGAACACTGAAGCTTTCTTT	-	once	TRBV29-1	TRBJ1-1
CASSKRTDFGTEAFF	TGTGCCAGCAGTAAACGGACAGACTTCGGCACTGAAGCTTTCTTT	-	-	TRBV27	TRBJ1-1
CASSDGWQALGTEAFF	TGTGCCAGCAGTGATGGCTGGCAGGCCCTTGGCACTGAAGCTTTCTTT	-	once	TRBV6-1	TRBJ1-1
CASSWAIQGNDSPLHF	TGCGCCAGCAGCTGGGCCATACAGGGAAATGATTCACCCCTCCACTTT	-	few	TRBV5-1	TRBJ1-6
CASSSAGDFKNIQYF	TGTGCCAGCAGCTCAGCCGGGGATTTCAAAAACATTCAGTACTTC	-	-	TRBV5-6	TRBJ2-4
CASSSTGAGAEAFF	TGCGCCAGCAGCTCGACAGGGGCTGGGGCTGAAGCTTTCTTT	TRBD1	-	TRBV5-1	TRBJ1-1
CATSRDRGTEAFF	TGTGCCACCAGCAGAGACCGGGGCACTGAAGCTTTCTTT	-	-	TRBV15	TRBJ1-1
CASSSRDRNTEAFF	TGTGCCAGCAGCTCCCGGGACAGAAACACTGAAGCTTTCTTT	TRBD1	-	TRBV5-4	TRBJ1-1
CASSLVGGVRLEAFF	TGTGCCAGCAGCCTGGTGGGGGGGGTACGACTCGAAGCTTTCTTT	-	-	TRBV3-1/TRBV3-2	TRBJ1-1
CASNGGGAGDTQYF	TGTGCCAGCAATGGCGGGGGGGCCGGAGATACGCAGTATTTT	TRBD2	-	TRBV6-5	TRBJ2-3
CASSIFTSSTGELFF	TGTGCCAGTAGTATTTTTACTAGCAGTACGGGGGAGCTGTTTTTT	-	-	TRBV19	TRBJ2-2
CASRARQGANEQFF	TGTGCCAGCAGGGCAAGACAGGGGGCGAATGAGCAGTTCTTC	TRBD1	-	TRBV11-2	TRBJ2-1
CAWSVAPGYTF	TGTGCCTGGAGTGTAGCACCTGGCTACACCTTC	-	-	TRBV30	TRBJ1-2
CASSYRAGAKNIQYF	TGTGCCAGTAGTTACAGGGCTGGAGCCAAAAACATTCAGTACTTC	-	-	TRBV19	TRBJ2-4